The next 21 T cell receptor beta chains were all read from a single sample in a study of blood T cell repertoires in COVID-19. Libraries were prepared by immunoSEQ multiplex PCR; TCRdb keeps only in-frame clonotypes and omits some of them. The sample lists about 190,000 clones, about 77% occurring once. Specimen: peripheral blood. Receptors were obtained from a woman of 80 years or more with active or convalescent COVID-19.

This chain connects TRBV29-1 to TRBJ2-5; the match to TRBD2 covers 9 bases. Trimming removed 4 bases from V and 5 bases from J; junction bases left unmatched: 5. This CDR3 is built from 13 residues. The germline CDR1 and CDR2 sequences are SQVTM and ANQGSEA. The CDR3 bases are TGCAGCGTTGGCCCTAGCGGGGTGGAGACCCAGTACTTC. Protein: CSVGPSGVETQYF.

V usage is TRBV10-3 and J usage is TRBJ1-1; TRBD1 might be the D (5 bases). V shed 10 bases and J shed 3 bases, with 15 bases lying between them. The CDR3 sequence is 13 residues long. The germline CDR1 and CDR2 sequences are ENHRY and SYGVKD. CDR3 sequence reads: CATGWARDTEAFF. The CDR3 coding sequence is TGTGCCACCGGCTGGGCCAGGGACACTGAAGCTTTCTTT.

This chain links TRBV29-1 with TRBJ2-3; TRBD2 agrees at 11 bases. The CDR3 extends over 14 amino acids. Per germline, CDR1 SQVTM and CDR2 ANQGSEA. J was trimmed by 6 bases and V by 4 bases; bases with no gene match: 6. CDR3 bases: TGCAGCGTTGCTGCTAGCGGGGGGCCGGATACGCAGTATTTT. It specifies CSVAASGGPDTQYF.

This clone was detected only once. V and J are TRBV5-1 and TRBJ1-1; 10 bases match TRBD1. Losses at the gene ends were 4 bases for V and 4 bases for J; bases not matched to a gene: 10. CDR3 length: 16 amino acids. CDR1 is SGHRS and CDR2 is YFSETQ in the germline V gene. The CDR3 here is CASSTLSGTGATEAFF. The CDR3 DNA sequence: TGCGCCAGCAGCACACTCTCCGGGACAGGGGCCACTGAAGCTTTCTTT.

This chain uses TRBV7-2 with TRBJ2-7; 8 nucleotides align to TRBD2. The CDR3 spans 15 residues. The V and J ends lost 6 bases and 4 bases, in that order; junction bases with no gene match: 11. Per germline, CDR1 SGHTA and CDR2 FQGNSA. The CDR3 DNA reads TGTGCCAGCAGTTGGGGACGGGGGGGCCGGTACGAGCAGTACTTC. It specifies CASSWGRGGRYEQYF. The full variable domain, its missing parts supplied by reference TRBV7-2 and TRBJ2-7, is GAGVSQSPSNKVTEKGKDVELRCDPISGHTALYWYRQSLGQGLEFLIYFQGNSAPDKSGLPSDRFSAERTGGSVSTLTIQRTQQEDSAVYLCASSWGRGGRYEQYFGPGTRLTVT.

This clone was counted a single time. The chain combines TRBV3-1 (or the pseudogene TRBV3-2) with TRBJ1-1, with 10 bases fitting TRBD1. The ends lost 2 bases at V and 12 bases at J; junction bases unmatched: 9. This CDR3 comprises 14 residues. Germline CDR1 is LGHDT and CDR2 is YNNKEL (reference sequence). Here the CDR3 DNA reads TGTGCCAGCAGCCAATTTTCCGGGACAGGGGAAACTTTCTTT. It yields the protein CASSQFSGTGETFF.

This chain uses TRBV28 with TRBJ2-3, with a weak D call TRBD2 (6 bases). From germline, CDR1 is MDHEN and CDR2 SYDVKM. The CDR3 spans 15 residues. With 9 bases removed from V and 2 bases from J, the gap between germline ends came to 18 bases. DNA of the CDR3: TGTGCCAGGAAATTACCGGGACTCACCACAGATACGCAGTATTTT. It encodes CARKLPGLTTDTQYF. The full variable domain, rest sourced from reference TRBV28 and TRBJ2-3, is DVKVTQSSRYLVKRTGEKVFLECVQDMDHENMFWYRQDPGLGLRLIYFSYDVKMKEKGDIPEGYSVSREKKERFSLILESASTNQTSMYLCARKLPGLTTDTQYFGPGTRLTVL.

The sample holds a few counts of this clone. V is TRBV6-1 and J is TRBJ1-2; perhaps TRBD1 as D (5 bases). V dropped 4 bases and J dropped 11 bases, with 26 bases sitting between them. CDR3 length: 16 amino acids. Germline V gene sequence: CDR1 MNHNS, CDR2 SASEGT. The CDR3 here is CASSGGPAPGVSRYTF. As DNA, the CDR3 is TGTGCCAGCAGTGGGGGCCCGGCACCCGGAGTCTCTCGGTACACCTTC.

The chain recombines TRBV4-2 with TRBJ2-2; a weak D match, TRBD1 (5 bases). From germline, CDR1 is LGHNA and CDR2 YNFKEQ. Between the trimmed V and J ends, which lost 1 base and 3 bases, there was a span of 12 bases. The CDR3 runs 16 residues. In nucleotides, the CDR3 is TGTGCCAGCAGCCAAGTATTGCAGGGTGACACCGGGGAGCTGTTTTTT. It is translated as CASSQVLQGDTGELFF.

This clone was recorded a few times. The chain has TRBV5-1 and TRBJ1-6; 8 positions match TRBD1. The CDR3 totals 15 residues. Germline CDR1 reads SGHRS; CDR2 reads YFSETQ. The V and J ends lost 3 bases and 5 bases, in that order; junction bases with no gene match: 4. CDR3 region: CASSSRGRDNSPLHF. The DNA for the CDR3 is TGCGCCAGCAGCTCCAGGGGGCGGGATAATTCACCCCTCCACTTT.

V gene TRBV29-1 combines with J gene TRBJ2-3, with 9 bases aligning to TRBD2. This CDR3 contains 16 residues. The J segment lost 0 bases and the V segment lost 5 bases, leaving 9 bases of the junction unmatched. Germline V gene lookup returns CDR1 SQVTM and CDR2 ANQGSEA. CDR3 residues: CSVIGGGETSTDTQYF. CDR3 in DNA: TGCAGCGTTATAGGCGGGGGGGAAACTAGCACAGATACGCAGTATTTT.

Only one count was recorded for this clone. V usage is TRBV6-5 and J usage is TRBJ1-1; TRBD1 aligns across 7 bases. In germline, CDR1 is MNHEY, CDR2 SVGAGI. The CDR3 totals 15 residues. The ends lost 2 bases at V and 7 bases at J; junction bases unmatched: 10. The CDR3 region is CASSYDRAGSFEAFF. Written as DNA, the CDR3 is TGTGCCAGCAGTTACGACAGGGCGGGCTCGTTTGAAGCTTTCTTT.

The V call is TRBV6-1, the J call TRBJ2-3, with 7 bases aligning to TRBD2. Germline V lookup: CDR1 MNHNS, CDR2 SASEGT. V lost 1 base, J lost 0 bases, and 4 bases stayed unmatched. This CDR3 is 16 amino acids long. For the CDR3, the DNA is TGTGCCAGCAGTGAAGTGTCGGGGGGAAGCACAGATACGCAGTATTTT. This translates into CASSEVSGGSTDTQYF.

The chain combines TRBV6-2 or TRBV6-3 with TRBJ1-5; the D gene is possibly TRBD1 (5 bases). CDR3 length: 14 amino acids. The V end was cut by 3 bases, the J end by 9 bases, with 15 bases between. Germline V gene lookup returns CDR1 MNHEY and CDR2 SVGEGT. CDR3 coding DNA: TGTGCCAGCAGTTATTGGACGGAGGGGCTGCCCCAGCATTTT. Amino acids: CASSYWTEGLPQHF.

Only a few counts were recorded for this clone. CDR3 nucleotides: TGTGCCAGCAGCTTAGGGGACAGGGAACGTGAAAAACTGTTTTTT. It encodes CASSLGDREREKLFF. The genes are TRBV7-9 and TRBJ1-4; 9 bases fit TRBD1. This CDR3 is built from 15 residues. From germline, CDR1 is SEHNR and CDR2 FQNEAQ (reference sequence). Germline trimming cut 1 base from V and 7 bases from J; bases unmatched to any gene: 4.

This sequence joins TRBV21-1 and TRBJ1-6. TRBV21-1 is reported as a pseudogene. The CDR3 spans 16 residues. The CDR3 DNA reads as TGTGCCAGCAGCAGGCGGGGACGCTCCTATAATTCACCCCTCCACTTT. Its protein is CASSRRGRSYNSPLHF.

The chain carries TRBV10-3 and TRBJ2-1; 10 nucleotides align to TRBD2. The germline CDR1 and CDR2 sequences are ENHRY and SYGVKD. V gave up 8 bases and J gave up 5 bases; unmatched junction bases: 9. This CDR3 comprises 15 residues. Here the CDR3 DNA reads TGTGCCATCGGTCTAGCGGGGGTATTAAACAATGAGCAGTTCTTC. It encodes CAIGLAGVLNNEQFF.

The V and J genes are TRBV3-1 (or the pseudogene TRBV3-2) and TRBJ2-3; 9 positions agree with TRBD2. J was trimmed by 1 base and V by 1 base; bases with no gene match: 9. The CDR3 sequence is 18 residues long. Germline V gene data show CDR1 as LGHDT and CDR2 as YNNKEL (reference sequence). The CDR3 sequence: CASSQGYRAGGRTDTQYF. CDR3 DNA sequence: TGTGCCAGCAGCCAAGGGTATAGGGCGGGGGGGCGCACAGATACGCAGTATTTT.

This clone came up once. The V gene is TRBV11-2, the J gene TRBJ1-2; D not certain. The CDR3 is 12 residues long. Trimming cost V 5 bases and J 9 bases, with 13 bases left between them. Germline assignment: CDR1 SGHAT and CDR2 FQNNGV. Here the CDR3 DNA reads TGTGCCAGCAGCCCCCCCTTTTTAAGCTACACCTTC. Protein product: CASSPPFLSYTF.

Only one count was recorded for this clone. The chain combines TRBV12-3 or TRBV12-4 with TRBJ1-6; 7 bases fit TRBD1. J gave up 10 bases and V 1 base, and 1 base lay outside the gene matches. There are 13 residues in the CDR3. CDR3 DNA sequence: TGTGCCAGCAGTTTAGACAGGGGATCACCCCTCCACTTT. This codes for CASSLDRGSPLHF.

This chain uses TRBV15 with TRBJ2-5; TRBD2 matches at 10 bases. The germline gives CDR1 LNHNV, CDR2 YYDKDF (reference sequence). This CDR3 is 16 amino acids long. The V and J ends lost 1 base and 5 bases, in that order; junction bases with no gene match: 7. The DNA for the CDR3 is TGTGCCACCAGCAGAGCGATAGCGGGGGGCGGGGAGACCCAGTACTTC. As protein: CATSRAIAGGGETQYF.